These 5 T cell receptor beta chains were all obtained from the same sample, sequenced in a study of blood T cell repertoires in COVID-19. Assay: immunoSEQ multiplex PCR; the TCRdb copy retains only in-frame clones and omits some. Seen here are roughly 330,000 clones, more than 70% observed once, and the top ten hold roughly 5%. Sequenced input: PBMCs or T cells enriched from blood (not recorded which). These receptors all come from a woman aged 25 to 39 who had recovered from COVID-19.

This chain uses TRBV18 with TRBJ1-2; D call uncertain. The CDR3 has 14 residues. Trimming took off 1 base at V and 1 base at J, with 7 bases between the two ends. Germline V CDR1 and CDR2: KGHSH, LQKENI. The CDR3 protein is CASSPRRVNYGYTF. As DNA, the CDR3 is TGTGCCAGCTCACCACGGCGGGTTAACTATGGCTACACCTTC.

The CDR3 here is CASSSSGQGAGGYTF. CDR3 nucleotide sequence: TGCGCCAGCAGCTCCTCGGGACAGGGGGCCGGAGGCTACACCTTC. The chain links TRBV5-1 to TRBJ1-2, with 12 bases identical to TRBD1. V trimming: 3 bases; J trimming: 8 bases; junction bases outside the gene matches: 8. This CDR3 is built from 15 residues. CDR1 and CDR2 (germline): SGHRS, YFSETQ. The variable domain in full, completed from reference TRBV5-1 and TRBJ1-2, reads KAGVTQTPRYLIKTRGQQVTLSCSPISGHRSVSWYQQTPGQGLQFLFEYFSETQRNKGNFPGRFSGRQFSNSRSEMNVSTLELGDSALYLCASSSSGQGAGGYTFGSGTRLTVV.

This clone has only a few counts. J is TRBJ1-5 and V is TRBV7-9; 7 bases align to TRBD1. Trimming at V came to 6 bases and at J to 3 bases, leaving 5 bases not matched to a gene. In germline, CDR1 is SEHNR, CDR2 FQNEAQ (reference sequence). The CDR3 has 14 amino acids. The chain's CDR3 is CASRRTGDNQPQHF. Here the CDR3 DNA reads TGTGCCAGCAGGCGAACAGGGGACAATCAGCCCCAGCATTTT.

CDR3: CAWSEDRLSNQPQHF. Here the CDR3 DNA reads TGTGCCTGGAGTGAGGACAGGCTTAGCAATCAGCCCCAGCATTTT. The chain uses TRBV30 and TRBJ1-5, with 7 bases identical to TRBD1. The germline CDR1 and CDR2 sequences are GTSNPN and SVGIG (reference sequence). V shed 1 base and J 0 bases; nucleotides not matched to a gene: 3. This CDR3 spans 15 amino acids.

V gene TRBV2 combines with J gene TRBJ1-2, with a possible D match to TRBD1 (5 bases). Trimming removed 6 bases at V and 4 bases at J, with 18 bases between. The CDR3 runs 15 residues. Germline values: CDR1 SNHLY, CDR2 FYNNEI. The CDR3 spells CASRSGALRSYGYTF. The CDR3 DNA reads TGTGCCAGCAGGAGCGGGGCCCTACGGAGCTATGGCTACACCTTC.